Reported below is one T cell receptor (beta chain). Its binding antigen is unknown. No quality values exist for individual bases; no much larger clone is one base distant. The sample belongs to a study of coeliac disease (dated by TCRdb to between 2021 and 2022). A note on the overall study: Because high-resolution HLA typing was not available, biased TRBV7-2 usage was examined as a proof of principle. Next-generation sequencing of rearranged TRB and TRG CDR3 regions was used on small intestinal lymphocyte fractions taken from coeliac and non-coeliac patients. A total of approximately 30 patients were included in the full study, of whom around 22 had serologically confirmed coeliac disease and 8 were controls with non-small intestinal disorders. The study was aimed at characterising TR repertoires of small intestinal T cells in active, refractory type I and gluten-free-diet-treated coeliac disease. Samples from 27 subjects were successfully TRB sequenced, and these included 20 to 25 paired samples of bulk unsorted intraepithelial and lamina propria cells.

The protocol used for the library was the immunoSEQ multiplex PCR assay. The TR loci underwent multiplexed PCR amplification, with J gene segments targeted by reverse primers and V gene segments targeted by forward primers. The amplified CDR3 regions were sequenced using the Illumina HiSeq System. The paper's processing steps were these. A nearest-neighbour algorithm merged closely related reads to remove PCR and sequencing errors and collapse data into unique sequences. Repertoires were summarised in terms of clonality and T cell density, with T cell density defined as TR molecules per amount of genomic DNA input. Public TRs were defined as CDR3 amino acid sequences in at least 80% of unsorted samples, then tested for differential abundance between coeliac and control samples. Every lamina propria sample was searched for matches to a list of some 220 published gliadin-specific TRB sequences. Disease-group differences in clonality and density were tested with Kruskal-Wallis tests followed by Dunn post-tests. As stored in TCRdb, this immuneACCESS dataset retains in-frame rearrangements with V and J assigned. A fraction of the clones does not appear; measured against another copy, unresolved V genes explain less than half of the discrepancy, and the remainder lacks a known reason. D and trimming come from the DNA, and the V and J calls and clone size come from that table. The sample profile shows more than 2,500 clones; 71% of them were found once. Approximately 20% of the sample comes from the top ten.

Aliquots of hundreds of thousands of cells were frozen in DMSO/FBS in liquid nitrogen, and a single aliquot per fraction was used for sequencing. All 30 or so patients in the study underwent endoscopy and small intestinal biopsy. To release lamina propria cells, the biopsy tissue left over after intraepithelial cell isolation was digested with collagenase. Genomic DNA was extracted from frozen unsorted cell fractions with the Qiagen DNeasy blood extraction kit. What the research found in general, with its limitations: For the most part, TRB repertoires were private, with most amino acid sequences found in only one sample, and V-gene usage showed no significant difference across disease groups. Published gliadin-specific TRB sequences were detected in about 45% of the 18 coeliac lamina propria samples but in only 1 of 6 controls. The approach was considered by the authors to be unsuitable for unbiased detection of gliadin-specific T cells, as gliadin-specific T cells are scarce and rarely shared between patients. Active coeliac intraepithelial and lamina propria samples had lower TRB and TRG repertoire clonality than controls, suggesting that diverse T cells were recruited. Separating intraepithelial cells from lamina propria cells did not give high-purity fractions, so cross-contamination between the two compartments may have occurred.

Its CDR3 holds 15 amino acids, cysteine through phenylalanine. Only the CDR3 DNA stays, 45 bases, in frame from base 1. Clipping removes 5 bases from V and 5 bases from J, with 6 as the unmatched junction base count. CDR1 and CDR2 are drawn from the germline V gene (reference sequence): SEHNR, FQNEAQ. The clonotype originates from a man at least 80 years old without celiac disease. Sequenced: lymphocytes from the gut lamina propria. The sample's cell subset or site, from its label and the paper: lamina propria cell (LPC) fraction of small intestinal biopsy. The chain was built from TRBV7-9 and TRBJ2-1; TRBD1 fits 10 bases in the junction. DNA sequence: TGTGCCAGCAGCCGGGACAGGGGATTTAACAATGAGCAGTTCTTC. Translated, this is CASSRDRGFNNEQFF.